These 27 T cell receptor beta chains originate from one sample sequenced in a study of T cell clonality in common variable immunodeficiency. TCRdb keeps only in-frame clones here, not all; method: immunoSEQ multiplex PCR. Sampling found about 37,000 clones, none seen once. The sequencing sample was made of peripheral blood mononuclear cells. The receptors originated from a person aged 18 to 70 in good health.

This clone has ten or more counts. The read halts 3 residues ahead of the CDR3 end, with the missing end drawn from the germline J gene. The chain employs TRBV6-1 and TRBJ2-6; 7 bases fit TRBD1. Trimming at V came to 4 bases and at J to 3 bases, leaving 3 bases not matched to a gene. The CDR3 totals 15 residues. Germline V CDR1 and CDR2: MNHNS, SASEGT. The CDR3 loop is CASSVTGYGANVLTF. The CDR3 DNA, read in part, is TGTGCCAGCAGTGTGACAGGGTATGGGGCCAACGTC.

To note about this clone: With a much larger clone just one base away, this may be a read error. The CDR3 reads CASSLSGTGLTNTEAFF. CDR3 DNA, as far as it was read: TGTGCCAGCAGCTTATCCGGGACAGGTCTTACGAACACTGAA. The V and J genes are TRBV7-3 and TRBJ1-1, with 8 bases matching TRBD1. Sequencing ends 3 residues short of the CDR3 end; the germline J gene provides the rest. Per the germline V gene, CDR1 is SGHTA and CDR2 is FQGTGA. CDR3 size: 17 residues. V was clipped by 2 bases and J by 1 base; unmatched bases: 9.

Many counts were recorded for this clone. The DNA ends 3 residues before the CDR3 does, and the rest of the CDR3 is filled in from the germline J gene. The chain links TRBV29-1 to TRBJ2-1; TRBD1 aligns across 9 bases. Per germline, CDR1 SQVTM and CDR2 ANQGSEA. Germline trimming cut 7 bases from V and 2 bases from J; bases unmatched to any gene: 12. There are 16 residues in the CDR3. The CDR3 loop reads CSARDREKGTYNEQFF. The sequenced part of the CDR3 DNA is TGCAGCGCTAGGGACAGGGAAAAGGGGACCTACAATGAG.

This clone was seen repeatedly, ten times or more. The DNA ends 3 residues before the CDR3 does, and the rest of the CDR3 is filled in from the germline J gene. The chain employs TRBV6-1 and TRBJ2-7, with 7 bases aligning to TRBD1. The length of the CDR3 is 14 residues. V dropped 2 bases and J dropped 3; count of bases not matched to a gene: 4. Germline-derived CDR1 and CDR2 are MNHNS and SASEGT. Here the CDR3 reads CASSERQGLYEQYF. The part of the CDR3 DNA that was read is TGTGCCAGCAGTGAACGACAGGGCCTCTACGAG.

This clone has a count of ten or more. Incomplete CDR3 DNA: TGTGCCAGCTCACAAGGGGGAATTAGGGACACTGAA. Its translation: CASSQGGIRDTE. In full, the CDR3 reads CASSQGGIRDTEAFF. The rearrangement joins TRBV18 to TRBJ1-1, with D possibly TRBD1 on 6 matching bases. The read ends 3 residues before the CDR3 terminus; that terminus is restored from the germline J gene. The CDR3 is 15 amino acids. Germline lookup yields CDR1 KGHSH and CDR2 LQKENI. The ends were cut back, 4 bases at V and 3 bases at J, with 15 bases in the middle.

This clone was found many times. The CDR3 protein is CASGQSSRDRVHTDTQYF. CDR3 bases read: TGTGCTAGTGGTCAGTCGTCCCGGGACAGGGTCCACACAGATACG. The rearrangement uses TRBV12-5 and TRBJ2-3; 9 bases fit TRBD1. The read comes to an end 3 residues before the CDR3 does, leaving the germline J gene to fill in the end. This CDR3 region has 18 residues. The germline gives CDR1 LGHNT, CDR2 FRNRAP. Trimming cost V 5 bases and J 2 bases; bases outside gene matches: 14.

This clone showed up many times. The read is 3 residues too short to cover the CDR3 end, so that end is filled in from the germline J gene. The genes are TRBV7-2 and TRBJ2-3; TRBD2 aligns across 12 bases. CDR1 SGHTA and CDR2 FQGNSA come from the germline V gene. There are 15 residues in the CDR3. V trimming: 6 bases; J trimming: 2 bases; junction bases outside the gene matches: 3. CDR3 region: CASSSSGGDTDTQYF. Incomplete CDR3 DNA: TGTGCCAGCAGTTCTAGCGGGGGGGACACAGATACG.

The sample holds many counts of this clone. The read ends 3 residues early relative to the CDR3; the germline J gene fills the gap. The chain carries TRBV10-3 and TRBJ2-3; D is possibly TRBD1 (6 bases). The CDR3 contains 16 residues. Germline CDR1 is ENHRY and CDR2 is SYGVKD. V gave up 8 bases and J gave up 3 bases, with 21 bases separating them. CDR3 region: CAISKGVPGATDTQYF. Partial CDR3 DNA: TGTGCCATCTCGAAGGGGGTCCCAGGGGCAACAGATACG.

This clone was observed at least ten times. The read stops 3 residues short of the end of the CDR3; the missing end is completed from the germline J gene. The gene calls are TRBV19 and TRBJ2-7, with D hard to call. The CDR3 is 14 amino acids. The ends were cut back, 5 bases at V and 5 bases at J, with 16 bases in the middle. CDR1 and CDR2 (germline): LNHDA, SQIVND (reference sequence). The CDR3: CASSLMGFGDEQYF. The DNA read from the CDR3 is TGTGCCAGTAGTTTAATGGGCTTCGGCGACGAG.

This clone was found many times. CDR3 sequence reads: CASSPRAIDTQYF. Incomplete CDR3 DNA: TGTGCCAGCAGTCCGAGAGCGATAGATACG. The V call is TRBV7-2, the J call TRBJ2-3; no clear D gene. The CDR3 end is not reached by the read, which stops 3 residues before it; the germline J gene fills it in. V gave up 6 bases and J gave up 5 bases, with 12 bases separating them. This CDR3 has 13 amino acids. Germline values: CDR1 SGHTA, CDR2 FQGNSA.

Sample share makes this clone medium-sized (0.01 to 0.1%). The CDR3 loop reads CASSLDPGSMNTEAFF. The sequenced CDR3 bases are TGCGCCAGCAGCTTGGATCCAGGGAGCATGAACACTGAA. The gene calls are TRBV5-1 and TRBJ1-1; a possible D gene is TRBD1 (5 bases). The read ends 3 residues early relative to the CDR3; the germline J gene fills the gap. V shed 0 bases and J shed 0 bases, with 12 bases lying between them. The CDR3 sequence is 16 residues long. Germline V gives CDR1 SGHRS, CDR2 YFSETQ.

The table lists this clone with many counts. The read terminates 3 residues ahead of where the CDR3 ends, so the germline J gene completes it. V usage is TRBV29-1 and J usage is TRBJ2-2; a weak D match, TRBD2 (6 bases). The CDR3 loop spans 14 amino acids. Per the germline V gene, CDR1 is SQVTM and CDR2 is ANQGSEA. CDR3 loop: CSTRGGGETGELFF. The part of the CDR3 DNA that was read is TGCAGTACCCGCGGAGGCGGGGAGACCGGGGAG.

This clone was detected many times. The CDR3 is cut off 3 residues early in the read; its end comes from the germline J gene. The rearrangement uses TRBV29-1 and TRBJ2-7; 13 nucleotides match TRBD2. J lost 6 bases, V lost 6 bases, and 8 bases had no gene match. The CDR3 covers 14 residues. Germline V lookup: CDR1 SQVTM, CDR2 ANQGSEA. The CDR3 DNA, read in part, is TGCAGCGTAGCCGGACTAGCGGGAGTAACCGAG. It yields the protein CSVAGLAGVTE. The full CDR3 protein reads CSVAGLAGVTEQYF.

This clone was seen at least ten times. The read gets to within 3 residues of the CDR3 end, and the germline J gene fills in the rest. The chain carries TRBV7-9 and TRBJ1-1; D gene uncertain. Deletions cut 1 base from V and 2 bases from J, with 5 bases between. This CDR3 contains 13 residues. The germline V gene has CDR1 SEHNR and CDR2 FQNEAQ (reference sequence). The CDR3: CASSLDSNTEAFF. The CDR3 bases that were read are TGTGCCAGCAGCTTAGACAGTAACACTGAA. Looking up the rest from reference TRBV7-9 and TRBJ1-1 gives the full variable domain: DTGVSQNPRHKITKRGQNVTFRCDPISEHNRLYWYRQTLGQGPEFLTYFQNEAQLEKSRLLSDRFSAERPKGSFSTLEIQRTEQGDSAMYLCASSLDSNTEAFFGQGTRLTVV.

This clone was seen ten or more times. From the germline J gene comes the end of the CDR3, since the read stops 3 residues before it. V gene TRBV19 combines with J gene TRBJ2-7; 7 positions match TRBD2. Losses at the gene ends were 2 bases for V and 6 bases for J; bases not matched to a gene: 4. CDR3 length: 13 residues. Germline V gene data show CDR1 as LNHDA and CDR2 as SQIVND (reference sequence). The CDR3 protein is CASSIKGGGEQYF. The DNA read from the CDR3 is TGTGCCAGTAGTATAAAGGGCGGGGGCGAG. The full variable domain, in which reference TRBV19 and TRBJ2-7 provide the parts outside the CDR3, is DGGITQSPKYLFRKEGQNVTLSCEQNLNHDAMYWYRQDPGQGLRLIYYSQIVNDFQKGDIAEGYSVSREKKESFPLTVTSAQKNPTAFYLCASSIKGGGEQYFGPGTRLTVT.

In this sample, this clone turned up a few times. The CDR3 goes on 3 residues after the read ends, and that part is filled in from the germline J gene. The J gene is TRBJ1-3, the V gene TRBV2; D remains unclear. The CDR3 length is 16 residues. V was pared by 2 bases and J by 0 bases, with 11 bases between. Germline lookup yields CDR1 SNHLY and CDR2 FYNNEI. CDR3 DNA, as far as it was read: TGTGCCAGCAGTGAAAGGCAGATCAGCTCTGGAAACACC. This codes for CASSERQISSGNT. The entire CDR3 protein reads CASSERQISSGNTIYF.

This clone was seen many times. Coverage ceases 3 residues before the CDR3 finishes, and the germline J gene fills in the end. The V gene is TRBV5-1, the J gene TRBJ2-7; 7 bases fit TRBD1. Germline CDR1 SGHRS, CDR2 YFSETQ. The V gene end was trimmed by 4 bases and the J gene end by 0 bases; junction bases not matched to a gene: 4. The CDR3 consists of 14 residues. CDR3 in amino acids: CASSAGTASYEQYF. The DNA read from the CDR3 is TGCGCCAGCAGCGCCGGGACAGCCTCCTACGAG.

This clone was counted at least ten times. Sequencing ends 3 residues short of the CDR3 end; the germline J gene provides the rest. The V call is TRBV5-1, the J call TRBJ1-2, with D possibly being TRBD1 (5 bases). V lost 3 bases, J lost 0 bases, and 9 bases lay in between. CDR3 size: 14 residues. Germline V gene lookup returns CDR1 SGHRS and CDR2 YFSETQ. Partial CDR3 DNA: TGCGCCAGCAGCTCGACAGCCTCTAACTATGGC. This translates into CASSSTASNYG. The full CDR3 reads CASSSTASNYGYTF.

This clone has ten or more counts. The CDR3 is cut off 3 residues early in the read; its end comes from the germline J gene. V usage is TRBV7-2 and J usage is TRBJ1-2; D gene uncertain. There are 14 residues in the CDR3. Trimming took off 2 bases at V and 4 bases at J, with 11 bases between the two ends. Germline V CDR1 and CDR2: SGHTA, FQGNSA. Here the CDR3 reads CASSLWQTGYGYTF. The sequenced part of the CDR3 DNA is TGTGCCAGCAGCTTATGGCAGACTGGCTATGGC.

This clone was observed many times. The CDR3 end is not reached by the read, which stops 3 residues before it; the germline J gene fills it in. The chain has TRBV27 and TRBJ1-1, with 9 bases that match TRBD1. CDR3 length: 18 amino acids. Germline lookup yields CDR1 MNHEY and CDR2 SMNVEV (reference sequence). Unmatched junction bases numbered 11, after V lost 2 bases and J lost 1 base. CDR3 DNA, as far as it was read: TGTGCCAGCAGTTTACGGCCGGGACAGGGCCTAGGGAACACTGAA. As protein: CASSLRPGQGLGNTE. The CDR3 in full is CASSLRPGQGLGNTEAFF.

This clone was seen at least ten times. The CDR3 end falls 3 residues outside the read, so it is completed with the germline J gene. The chain combines TRBV20-1 with TRBJ2-7; 9 nucleotides line up with TRBD2. V lost 2 bases to trimming and J lost 3 bases; unmatched junction nucleotides: 5. Per the germline V gene, CDR1 is DFQATT and CDR2 is SNEGSKA (reference sequence). CDR3 length: 14 amino acids. CDR3 DNA (partial): TGCAGTGCTAGAACCCCGACTAGCGGCTACGAG. It is translated as CSARTPTSGYE. The entire CDR3 protein reads CSARTPTSGYEQYF.

This clone showed up many times. The DNA ends 3 residues before the CDR3 does, and the rest of the CDR3 is filled in from the germline J gene. This chain links TRBV19 with TRBJ2-2, with no clear D. The CDR3 is made up of 14 amino acids. Germline V gene lookup returns CDR1 LNHDA and CDR2 SQIVND (reference sequence). V was clipped by 3 bases and J by 4 bases, with 9 bases between them. The CDR3 sequence is CASSISYSTGELFF. The sequenced part of the CDR3 DNA is TGTGCCAGTAGTATTAGTTACAGCACCGGGGAG. The complete variable domain, with remaining parts taken from reference TRBV19 and TRBJ2-2, reads DGGITQSPKYLFRKEGQNVTLSCEQNLNHDAMYWYRQDPGQGLRLIYYSQIVNDFQKGDIAEGYSVSREKKESFPLTVTSAQKNPTAFYLCASSISYSTGELFFGEGSRLTVL.

This clone was detected many times. The CDR3 end is not reached by the read, which stops 3 residues before it; the germline J gene fills it in. The gene calls are TRBV10-3 and TRBJ1-1; no clear D. Germline CDR1 and CDR2: ENHRY and SYGVKD. CDR3 size: 13 residues. V lost 6 bases to trimming and J lost 3 bases, with 11 bases between them. Partial CDR3 DNA: TGTGCCATCAGCAAAACCGGGGACACTGAA. Protein sequence: CAISKTGDTE. The full CDR3 protein is CAISKTGDTEAFF.

In its sample, this clone was seen many times. The read finishes 3 residues shy of the CDR3 end, and the germline J gene is used to complete it. The rearrangement links TRBV7-8 to TRBJ1-2, with 9 nucleotides matching TRBD1. Per germline, CDR1 SGHVS and CDR2 FQNEAQ. The CDR3 sequence is 15 residues long. CDR3 loop: CASSFAIDRGKGYTF. The sequenced CDR3 bases are TGTGCCAGCAGCTTCGCCATCGACAGGGGGAAAGGC.

The sample holds many counts of this clone. The read gets to within 3 residues of the CDR3 end, and the germline J gene fills in the rest. J is TRBJ2-5 and V is TRBV18; weak D call: TRBD1 (6 bases). The CDR3 sequence is 14 residues long. V was trimmed by 3 bases and J by 3 bases, leaving 11 bases between them. Germline V gene sequence: CDR1 KGHSH, CDR2 LQKENI. The CDR3 bases that were read are TGTGCCAGCTCACCCGGGACAAACAAAGAGACC. This encodes CASSPGTNKET. The whole CDR3 protein reads CASSPGTNKETQYF.

This clone was found many times. The sequenced CDR3 bases are TGTGCCAGCACCGCAGGGCCATATAACACCGGGGAG. Encoded protein: CASTAGPYNTGE. The full-length CDR3 reads as CASTAGPYNTGELFF. The V gene is TRBV9, the J gene TRBJ2-2; the D gene is possibly TRBD1 (5 bases). The read falls 3 residues short of the CDR3 end, and the missing part is taken from the germline J gene. The CDR3 runs 15 residues. Germline assignment: CDR1 SGDLS and CDR2 YYNGEE. V shed 6 bases and J shed 2 bases, with 14 bases lying between them.

At least ten counts were recorded for this clone. The CDR3 end falls 3 residues outside the read, so it is completed with the germline J gene. The rearrangement uses TRBV2 and TRBJ2-1; 9 nucleotides match TRBD1. With V trimmed by 2 bases and J by 7 bases, 6 bases remained unmatched. Germline CDR1 reads SNHLY; CDR2 reads FYNNEI. The CDR3 runs 15 residues. This chain's CDR3 is CASSESRQGVNEQFF. CDR3 DNA, as far as it was read: TGTGCCAGCAGTGAATCCCGACAGGGGGTGAATGAG.